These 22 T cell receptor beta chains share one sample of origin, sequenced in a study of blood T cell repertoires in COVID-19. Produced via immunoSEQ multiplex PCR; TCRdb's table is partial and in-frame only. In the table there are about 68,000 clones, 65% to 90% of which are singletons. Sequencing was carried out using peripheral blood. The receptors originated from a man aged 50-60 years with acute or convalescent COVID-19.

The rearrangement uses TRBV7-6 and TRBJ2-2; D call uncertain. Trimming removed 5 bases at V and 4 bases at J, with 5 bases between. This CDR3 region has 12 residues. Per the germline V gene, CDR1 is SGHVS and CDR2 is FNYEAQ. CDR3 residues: CASSPITGELFF. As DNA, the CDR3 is TGTGCCAGCAGCCCCATCACCGGGGAGCTGTTTTTT.

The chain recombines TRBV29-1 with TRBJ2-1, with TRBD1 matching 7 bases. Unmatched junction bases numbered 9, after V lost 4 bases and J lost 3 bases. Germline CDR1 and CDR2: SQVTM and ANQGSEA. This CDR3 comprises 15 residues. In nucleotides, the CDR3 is TGCAGCGTTGGGGGGACAGTATCTCTCTACAATGAGCAGTTCTTC. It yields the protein CSVGGTVSLYNEQFF.

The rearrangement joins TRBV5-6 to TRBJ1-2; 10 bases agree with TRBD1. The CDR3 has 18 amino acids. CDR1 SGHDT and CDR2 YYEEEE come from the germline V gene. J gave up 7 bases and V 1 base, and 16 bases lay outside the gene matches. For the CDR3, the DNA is TGTGCCAGCAGCTTGCGGCCAGGGACAGGGGCCCCACTGGGTGGCTACACCTTC. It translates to CASSLRPGTGAPLGGYTF.

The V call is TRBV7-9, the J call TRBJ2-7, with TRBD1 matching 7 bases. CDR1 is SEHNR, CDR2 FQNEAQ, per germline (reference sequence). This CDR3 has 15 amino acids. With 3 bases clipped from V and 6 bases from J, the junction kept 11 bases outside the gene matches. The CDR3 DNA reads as TGTGCCAGCAGCTTTCCCCGGACAGGAAGGGCCGAGCAGTACTTC. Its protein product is CASSFPRTGRAEQYF.

CDR3 in amino acids: CAWTQGVLNTEAFF. CDR3 nucleotides: TGTGCCTGGACCCAAGGGGTCTTGAACACTGAAGCTTTCTTT. The chain joins TRBV30 to TRBJ1-1, with D possibly matching TRBD1 (5 bases). Trimming removed 4 bases at V and 0 bases at J, with 12 bases between. This CDR3 has 14 residues. Per the germline V gene, CDR1 is GTSNPN and CDR2 is SVGIG (reference sequence).

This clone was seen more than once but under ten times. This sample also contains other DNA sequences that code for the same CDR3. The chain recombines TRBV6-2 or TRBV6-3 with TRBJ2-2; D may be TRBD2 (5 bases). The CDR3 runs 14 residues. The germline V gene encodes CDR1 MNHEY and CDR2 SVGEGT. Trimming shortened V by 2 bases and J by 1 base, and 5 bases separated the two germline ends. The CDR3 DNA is TGTGCCAGCAGTTACGGGAGGAACACCGGGGAGCTGTTTTTT. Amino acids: CASSYGRNTGELFF.

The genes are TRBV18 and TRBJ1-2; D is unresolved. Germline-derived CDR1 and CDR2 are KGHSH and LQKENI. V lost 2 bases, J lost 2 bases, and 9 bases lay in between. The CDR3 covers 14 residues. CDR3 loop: CASSPTGLNYGYTF. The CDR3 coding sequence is TGTGCCAGCTCACCAACCGGGTTAAACTATGGCTACACCTTC.

DNA for the CDR3: TGTGCCAGCAGCGTCACGCCGGCGGGGGAGACCCAGTACTTC. Protein sequence: CASSVTPAGETQYF. This chain connects TRBV9 to TRBJ2-5, with a tentative D call TRBD2 (6 bases). CDR3 length equals 14 residues. Germline-derived CDR1 and CDR2 are SGDLS and YYNGEE. V was clipped by 2 bases and J by 5 bases, with 13 bases between them.

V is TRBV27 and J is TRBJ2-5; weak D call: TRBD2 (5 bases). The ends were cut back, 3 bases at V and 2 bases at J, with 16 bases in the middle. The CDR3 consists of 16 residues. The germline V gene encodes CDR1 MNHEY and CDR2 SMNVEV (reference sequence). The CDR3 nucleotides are TGTGCCAGCAGTTTCCCCGGGATTCACCTACAAGAGACCCAGTACTTC. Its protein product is CASSFPGIHLQETQYF.

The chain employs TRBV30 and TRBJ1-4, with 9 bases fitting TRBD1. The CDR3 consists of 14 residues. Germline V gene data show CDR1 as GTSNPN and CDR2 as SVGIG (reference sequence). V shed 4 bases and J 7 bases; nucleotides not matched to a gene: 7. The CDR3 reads CAWTRGTGLEKLFF. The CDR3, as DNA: TGTGCCTGGACCCGGGGGACAGGGCTTGAAAAACTGTTTTTT.

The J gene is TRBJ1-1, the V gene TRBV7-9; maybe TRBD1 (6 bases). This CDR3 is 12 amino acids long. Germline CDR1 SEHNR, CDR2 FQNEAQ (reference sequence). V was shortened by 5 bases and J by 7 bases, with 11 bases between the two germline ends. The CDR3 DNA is TGTGCCAGCAGCCGAGGACAGCATGAAGCTTTCTTT. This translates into CASSRGQHEAFF.

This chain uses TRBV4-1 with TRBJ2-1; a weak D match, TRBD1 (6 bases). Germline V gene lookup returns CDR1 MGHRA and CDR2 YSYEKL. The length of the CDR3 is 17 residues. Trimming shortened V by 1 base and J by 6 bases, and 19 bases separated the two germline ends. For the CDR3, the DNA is TGCGCCAGCAGCCAAGTGTGGAGGTCTGGACAGAGCAATGAGCAGTTCTTC. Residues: CASSQVWRSGQSNEQFF.

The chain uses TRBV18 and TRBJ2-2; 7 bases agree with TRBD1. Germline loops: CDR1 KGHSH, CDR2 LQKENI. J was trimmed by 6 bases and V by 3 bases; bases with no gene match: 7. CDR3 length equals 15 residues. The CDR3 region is CASSPTGNEAGELFF. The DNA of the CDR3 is TGTGCCAGCTCACCGACAGGGAATGAGGCCGGGGAGCTGTTTTTT.

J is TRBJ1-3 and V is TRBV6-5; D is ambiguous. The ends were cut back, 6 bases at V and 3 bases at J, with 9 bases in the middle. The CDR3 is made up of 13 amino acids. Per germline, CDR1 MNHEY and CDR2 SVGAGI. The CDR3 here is CASRRFGGNTIYF. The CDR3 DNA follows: TGTGCCAGCAGGAGGTTTGGTGGAAACACCATATATTTT.

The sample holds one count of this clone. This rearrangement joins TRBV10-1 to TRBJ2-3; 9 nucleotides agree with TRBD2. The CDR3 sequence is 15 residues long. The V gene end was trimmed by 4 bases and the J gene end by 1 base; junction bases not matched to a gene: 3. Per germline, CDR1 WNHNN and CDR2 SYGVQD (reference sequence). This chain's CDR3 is CASSASGIRTDTQYF. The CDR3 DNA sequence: TGCGCCAGCAGTGCTAGCGGGATCCGCACAGATACGCAGTATTTT.

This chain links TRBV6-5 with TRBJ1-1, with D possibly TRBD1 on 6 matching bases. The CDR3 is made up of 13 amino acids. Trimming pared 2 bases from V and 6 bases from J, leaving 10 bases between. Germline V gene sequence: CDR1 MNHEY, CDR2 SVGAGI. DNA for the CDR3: TGTGCCAGCAGTTACGGGCCAGGGGCTGAAGCTTTCTTT. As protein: CASSYGPGAEAFF.

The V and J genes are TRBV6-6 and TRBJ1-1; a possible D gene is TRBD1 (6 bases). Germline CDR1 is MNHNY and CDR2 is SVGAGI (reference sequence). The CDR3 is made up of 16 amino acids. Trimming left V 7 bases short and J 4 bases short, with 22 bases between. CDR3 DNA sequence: TGTGCCAGCACCCTCGAACCTACAGGGCCGCGCACTGAAGCTTTCTTT. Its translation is CASTLEPTGPRTEAFF.

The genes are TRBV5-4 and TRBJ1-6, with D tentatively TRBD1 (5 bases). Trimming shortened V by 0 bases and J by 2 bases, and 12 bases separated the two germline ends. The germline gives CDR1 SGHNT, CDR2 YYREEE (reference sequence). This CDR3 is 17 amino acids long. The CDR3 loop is CASSLGGGGAYNSPLHF. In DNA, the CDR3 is TGTGCCAGCAGCTTGGGTGGCGGAGGGGCCTATAATTCACCCCTCCACTTT.

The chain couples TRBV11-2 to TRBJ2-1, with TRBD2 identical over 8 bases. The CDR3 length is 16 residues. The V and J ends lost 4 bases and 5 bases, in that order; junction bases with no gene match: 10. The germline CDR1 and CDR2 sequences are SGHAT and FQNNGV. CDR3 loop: CASSYPPRGGDNEQFF. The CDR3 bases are TGTGCCAGCAGCTACCCCCCCCGGGGGGGGGACAATGAGCAGTTCTTC.

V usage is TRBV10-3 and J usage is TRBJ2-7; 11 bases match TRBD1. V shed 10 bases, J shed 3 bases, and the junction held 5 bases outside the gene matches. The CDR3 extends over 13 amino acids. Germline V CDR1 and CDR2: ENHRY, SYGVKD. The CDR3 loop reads CASLGTGGYEQYF. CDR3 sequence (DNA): TGTGCCAGCCTCGGGACAGGGGGCTACGAGCAGTACTTC.

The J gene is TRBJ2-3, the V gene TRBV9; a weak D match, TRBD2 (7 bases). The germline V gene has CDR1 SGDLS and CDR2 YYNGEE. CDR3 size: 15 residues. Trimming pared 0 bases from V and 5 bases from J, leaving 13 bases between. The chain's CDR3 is CASSVDAGAVDTQYF. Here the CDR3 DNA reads TGTGCCAGCAGCGTAGATGCGGGGGCGGTAGATACGCAGTATTTT.

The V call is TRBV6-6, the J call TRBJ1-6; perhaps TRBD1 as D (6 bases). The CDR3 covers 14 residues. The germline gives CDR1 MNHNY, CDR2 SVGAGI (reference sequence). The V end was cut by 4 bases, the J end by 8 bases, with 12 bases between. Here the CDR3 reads CASSFMDSDSPLHF. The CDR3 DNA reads TGTGCCAGCAGTTTCATGGACAGCGATTCACCCCTCCACTTT.